What follows are 19 T cell receptor beta chains derived from one specimen sequenced in a study of blood T cell repertoires in COVID-19. Clones were sequenced by immunoSEQ multiplex PCR, and TCRdb holds only the in-frame ones, with some missing. Of around 150,000 clones in the sample, around 90% were seen once. Source material: peripheral blood. The receptors come from a woman in her sixties with active or convalescent COVID-19.

This clone came up once. In DNA, the CDR3 is TGTGCCAGTAGTCCCCGGACTAGCGGGGTTGAGACCCAGTACTTC. Translation: CASSPRTSGVETQYF. The genes are TRBV19 and TRBJ2-5; 12 bases line up with TRBD2. The germline V gene encodes CDR1 LNHDA and CDR2 SQIVND (reference sequence). V gave up 5 bases and J gave up 5 bases; unmatched junction bases: 6. The CDR3 has 15 amino acids.

This chain links TRBV11-2 with TRBJ2-7; D not resolved. V was clipped by 5 bases and J by 0 bases, with 8 bases between them. The V gene's germline CDR1 is SGHAT and CDR2 FQNNGV. The CDR3 has 13 residues. The CDR3, as DNA: TGTGCCAGCAGCCTCGACATCTCCTACGAGCAGTACTTC. Translating it yields CASSLDISYEQYF. Complete variable domain (other parts from reference TRBV11-2 and TRBJ2-7): EAGVAQSPRYKIIEKRQSVAFWCNPISGHATLYWYQQILGQGPKLLIQFQNNGVVDDSQLPKDRFSAERLKGVDSTLKIQPAKLEDSAVYLCASSLDISYEQYFGPGTRLTVT.

The chain recombines TRBV7-2 with TRBJ2-7; 10 nucleotides agree with TRBD2. With 3 bases clipped from V and 7 bases from J, the junction kept 9 bases outside the gene matches. This CDR3 has 15 residues. The germline V gene has CDR1 SGHTA and CDR2 FQGNSA. The CDR3 nucleotides read TGTGCCAGCAGCTTCAGAGCGGGGGGGCCTGATGAGCAGTACTTC. This encodes CASSFRAGGPDEQYF.

This chain joins TRBV6-2 or TRBV6-3 and TRBJ2-1, with a possible D match to TRBD2 (5 bases). Trimming shortened V by 0 bases and J by 7 bases, and 19 bases separated the two germline ends. Germline lookup yields CDR1 MNHEY and CDR2 SVGEGT. The CDR3 has 17 amino acids. The CDR3 DNA follows: TGTGCCAGCAGTTACTCGCGGGCGGCCCGGTCCCAAAATGAGCAGTTCTTC. It translates to CASSYSRAARSQNEQFF.

About this clone itself: At the DNA level, this CDR3 is encoded by other sequences in the same sample as well. The CDR3 DNA reads TGTGCCACCAGCAGGGACAGGGGTGCTGAAAAACTGTTTTTT. This encodes CATSRDRGAEKLFF. The rearrangement links TRBV15 to TRBJ1-4, with TRBD1 matching 9 bases. Germline assignment: CDR1 LNHNV and CDR2 YYDKDF (reference sequence). V trimming: 3 bases; J trimming: 7 bases; junction bases outside the gene matches: 3. The CDR3 is 14 residues long. Combining the CDR3 with reference TRBV15 and TRBJ1-4 gives the whole variable domain DAMVIQNPRYQVTQFGKPVTLSCSQTLNHNVMYWYQQKSSQAPKLLFHYYDKDFNNEADTPDNFQSRRPNTSFCFLDIRSPGLGDTAMYLCATSRDRGAEKLFFGSGTQLSVL.

This clone was counted a single time. The V gene is TRBV7-8, the J gene TRBJ2-1, with TRBD1 matching over 8 bases. The junction had 5 bases not matched to a gene; V was cut back by 5 bases and J by 2 bases. Looked up from germline, CDR1 is SGHVS and CDR2 is FQNEAQ. This CDR3 has 15 amino acids. The CDR3: CASSRTGGPYNEQFF. The DNA of the CDR3 is TGTGCCAGCAGCCGTACAGGGGGGCCCTACAATGAGCAGTTCTTC. The variable domain in full, completed from reference TRBV7-8 and TRBJ2-1, reads GAGVSQSPRYKVAKRGQDVALRCDPISGHVSLFWYQQALGQGPEFLTYFQNEAQLDKSGLPSDRFFAERPEGSVSTLKIQRTQQEDSAVYLCASSRTGGPYNEQFFGPGTRLTVL.

The CDR3 DNA sequence: TGTGCCAGCAGTCTGACAGGGTACACTGAAGCTTTCTTT. Its translation is CASSLTGYTEAFF. The chain recombines TRBV12-3 or TRBV12-4 with TRBJ1-1; TRBD1 agrees at 7 bases. CDR3 length equals 13 residues. The ends lost 5 bases at V and 3 bases at J; junction bases unmatched: 3.

The rearrangement links TRBV3-1 (or the pseudogene TRBV3-2) to TRBJ1-2; 7 nucleotides agree with TRBD1. This CDR3 is built from 15 residues. V dropped 1 base and J dropped 4; count of bases not matched to a gene: 6. CDR1 is LGHDT, CDR2 YNNKEL, per germline (reference sequence). The CDR3 spells CASSQVAAGGYGYTF. The CDR3 DNA sequence: TGTGCCAGCAGCCAAGTGGCTGCAGGGGGCTATGGCTACACCTTC.

The rearrangement uses TRBV2 and TRBJ1-1; no clear D gene. The CDR3 length is 15 residues. In germline, CDR1 is SNHLY, CDR2 FYNNEI. V was clipped by 6 bases and J by 0 bases, with 14 bases between them. In DNA, the CDR3 is TGTGCCAGCAGCACCTCGACAACCTTGAACACTGAAGCTTTCTTT. Protein sequence: CASSTSTTLNTEAFF.

CDR3: CASTRGELAPLHF. In DNA form, the CDR3 reads TGTGCCAGCACACGGGGTGAATTGGCACCCCTCCACTTT. This rearrangement joins TRBV7-2 to TRBJ1-6; D ambiguous. Trimming pared 7 bases from V and 11 bases from J, leaving 15 bases between. The CDR3 runs 13 residues. The V gene's germline CDR1 is SGHTA and CDR2 FQGNSA.

This clone was found a few times. DNA of the CDR3: TGTGCCAGTAGTATTTCTCAGGGGCGTGGTGAAGCTTTCTTT. Its protein is CASSISQGRGEAFF. The chain employs TRBV19 and TRBJ1-1; D possibly corresponds to TRBD1 (6 bases). The ends were cut back, 3 bases at V and 7 bases at J, with 15 bases in the middle. This CDR3 comprises 14 residues. Germline V CDR1 and CDR2: LNHDA, SQIVND (reference sequence).

This clone was observed a handful of times. The chain carries TRBV19 and TRBJ2-3, with D hard to call. This CDR3 has 15 amino acids. V was trimmed by 6 bases and J by 1 base, leaving 14 bases between them. Germline loops: CDR1 LNHDA, CDR2 SQIVND (reference sequence). Written as DNA, the CDR3 is TGTGCCAGTAGGGCGACCGGGTCCCGCACAGATACGCAGTATTTT. Encoded protein: CASRATGSRTDTQYF.

The chain recombines TRBV10-3 with TRBJ1-2, with D tentatively TRBD1 (6 bases). Germline V gene data show CDR1 as ENHRY and CDR2 as SYGVKD. The CDR3 contains 14 residues. The V end was cut by 4 bases, the J end by 0 bases, with 9 bases between. The CDR3 here is CAISGTEANYGYTF. CDR3 DNA: TGTGCCATCAGTGGGACAGAAGCTAACTATGGCTACACCTTC.

Comments on this clone: Other DNA sequences of this sample code for an identical CDR3. The V call is TRBV19, the J call TRBJ1-5; unclear D gene. The CDR3 is made up of 15 amino acids. Between the trimmed V and J ends, which lost 1 base and 3 bases, there was a span of 10 bases. Germline V gives CDR1 LNHDA, CDR2 SQIVND (reference sequence). In nucleotides, the CDR3 is TGTGCCAGTAGTATAGGCGGGCAGATCAATCAGCCCCAGCATTTT. The encoded protein is CASSIGGQINQPQHF. Full variable domain (remainder filled in from reference TRBV19 and TRBJ1-5): DGGITQSPKYLFRKEGQNVTLSCEQNLNHDAMYWYRQDPGQGLRLIYYSQIVNDFQKGDIAEGYSVSREKKESFPLTVTSAQKNPTAFYLCASSIGGQINQPQHFGDGTRLSIL.

V usage is TRBV18 and J usage is TRBJ1-3; D is undetermined. Trimming stripped 1 base from V and 0 bases from J, with 10 bases between. The V gene's germline CDR1 is KGHSH and CDR2 LQKENI. The CDR3 contains 16 residues. The CDR3 coding sequence is TGTGCCAGCTCACCACTTTGGAGCTCCTCTGGAAACACCATATATTTT. It translates to CASSPLWSSSGNTIYF.

The V call is TRBV5-1, the J call TRBJ1-2, with 10 bases fitting TRBD1. The CDR3 loop spans 12 amino acids. CDR1 and CDR2 (germline): SGHRS, YFSETQ. With V trimmed by 4 bases and J by 6 bases, 0 bases remained unmatched. The CDR3 DNA sequence: TGCGCCAGCAGCGGGACAGGGGATGGCTACACCTTC. Protein product: CASSGTGDGYTF.

The V gene is TRBV18, the J gene TRBJ2-2; TRBD1 is a possible D gene (5 bases). Germline V lookup: CDR1 KGHSH, CDR2 LQKENI. The CDR3 totals 15 residues. Trimming removed 3 bases from V and 1 base from J, with 9 bases in between. The CDR3 nucleotides read TGTGCCAGCTCACCCAATCAGGGGAACACCGGGGAGCTGTTTTTT. Amino acids: CASSPNQGNTGELFF.

V and J are TRBV6-2 or TRBV6-3 and TRBJ1-1; no reliable D call. Germline V lookup: CDR1 MNHEY, CDR2 SVGEGT. The CDR3 extends over 14 amino acids. V lost 2 bases and J 5 bases, leaving 12 bases between the germline ends. CDR3 DNA sequence: TGTGCCAGCAGTTACAACGTACTAGGGACTGAAGCTTTCTTT. Residues: CASSYNVLGTEAFF.

V is TRBV5-1 and J is TRBJ1-5, with D possibly TRBD1 on 6 matching bases. Germline lookup yields CDR1 SGHRS and CDR2 YFSETQ. The CDR3 contains 15 residues. The V end lost 4 bases, the J end lost 3 bases, and 14 bases lay between the germline ends. CDR3 DNA sequence: TGCGCCAGCAGCATCGGGGGGGCGAACAATCAGCCCCAGCATTTT. Its protein product is CASSIGGANNQPQHF.